A selection of T cell receptor beta chains follows, all from one sample in a study of OX40 agonist ivuxolimab in advanced cancers. Sequenced by immunoSEQ multiplex PCR; TCRdb stores in-frame clones only, minus some. This table has 40,000 to 50,000 clones, roughly 90% appearing once. The source material was CD4+ or CD8+ T cells sorted from blood, sampled in a trial of the OX40 agonist ivuxolimab. All receptors derive from an adult with an advanced solid tumor such as melanoma, head and neck, liver or kidney cancer. The CDR3 runs from the conserved cysteine through the conserved F or W. D genes are given only for firm matches. Size is stated for part of the rows, as once, few or many counts, or as a class when the clone is expanded.

.	TRBV27	TRBJ2-1	.	TGTGCCAGCACCGGACATTCGCGGGATGAGCAGTTCTTC	CASTGHSRDEQFF
TRBD2	TRBV13	TRBJ2-3	.	TGTGCCAGCACCCCAGGGCGGATCCTAGCGGGAGGGCCGGGGGATACGCAGTATTTT	CASTPGRILAGGPGDTQYF
.	TRBV9	TRBJ2-3	.	TGTGCCAGCAGCGACCGGGACAAAGATACGCAGTATTTT	CASSDRDKDTQYF
.	TRBV6-6	TRBJ1-1	.	TGTGCCAGCATCTCACTCAGGGCCACTGAAGCTTTCTTT	CASISLRATEAFF
TRBD1	TRBV27	TRBJ2-7	few	TGTGCCAGCACCGCCGGCAGGGGGCGCGAGCAGTACTTC	CASTAGRGREQYF
.	TRBV7-9	TRBJ2-5	.	TGTGCCAGCAGCGGGGACTTACAAGAGACCCAGTACTTC	CASSGDLQETQYF
.	TRBV7-2	TRBJ2-1	.	TGTGCCAGCAGCCAATCTGGGTTGAGCTCCTACAATGAGCAGTTCTTC	CASSQSGLSSYNEQFF
.	TRBV11-2	TRBJ2-7	.	TGTGCCAGCAGCTTAGGACGCCACGAGCAGTACTTC	CASSLGRHEQYF
.	TRBV11-1	TRBJ1-1	.	TGTGCCAGCAGCTCAGAGCAGGGGTATCGGGGGGAAGCTTTCTTT	CASSSEQGYRGEAFF
.	TRBV5-1	TRBJ2-1	.	TGCGCCAGCAGCCCAAACAATGAGCAGTTCTTC	CASSPNNEQFF
.	TRBV29-1	TRBJ2-3	.	TGCAGCGCTCAAGGGCTCTTGGTATTTGGAGATACGCAGTATTTT	CSAQGLLVFGDTQYF
.	TRBV5-8	TRBJ2-2	.	TGTGCCAGCAGCCCCCGTTTTAGGGTTGACACCGGGGAGCTGTTTTTT	CASSPRFRVDTGELFF
TRBD2	TRBV28	TRBJ2-1	.	TGTGCCAGCAGTTTCGTGGTTAGCGGGATTTTCAATGAGCAGTTCTTC	CASSFVVSGIFNEQFF
.	TRBV28	TRBJ2-7	.	TGTGCCAGCAGTTTAAGGACACCCTCCTACGAGCAGTACTTC	CASSLRTPSYEQYF
.	TRBV4-1	TRBJ1-6	.	TGCGCCAGCAGCCAAGACAGTCTGAATTCACCCCTCCACTTT	CASSQDSLNSPLHF
TRBD2	TRBV27	TRBJ2-1	.	TGTGCCAGCAGTTTGACAGCCGGGACTAGCGGGGGAATTCTTAGCTCCTACAATGAGCAGTTCTTC	CASSLTAGTSGGILSSYNEQFF
.	TRBV4-2	TRBJ1-2	once	TGTGCCAGCAGCCAAGCAGGGACCTATGGCTACACCTTC	CASSQAGTYGYTF
.	TRBV30	TRBJ1-6	.	TGTGCCTGGAGTTATTCGGCTAATTCACCCCTCCACTTT	CAWSYSANSPLHF
.	TRBV7-8	TRBJ2-7	.	TGTGCCAGCAGCTCCCGGGTGGGGGGCCCCCGGGACGAGCAGTACTTC	CASSSRVGGPRDEQYF
.	TRBV7-8	TRBJ2-1	.	TGTGCCAGCAGCTTTCGAGGGACCTTGACGAATGAGCAGTTCTTC	CASSFRGTLTNEQFF
TRBD2	TRBV27	TRBJ2-1	.	TGTGCCAGCAGTTTATATGGCGGGGGAAACAATGAGCAGTTCTTC	CASSLYGGGNNEQFF
.	TRBV9	TRBJ2-1	.	TGTGCCAGCAGCCCATCCAGTCTTTTTTACAATGAGCAGTTCTTC	CASSPSSLFYNEQFF
.	TRBV4-2	TRBJ1-1	.	TGTGCCAGCAGCCTTGGAGGGGCTCGTGAAGCTTTCTTT	CASSLGGAREAFF
.	TRBV5-6	TRBJ2-1	once	TGTGCCAGCAGCTTCCCTAGCTCCTACAATGAGCAGTTCTTC	CASSFPSSYNEQFF
TRBD1	TRBV2	TRBJ2-7	.	TGTGCCAGCAGTGAATTACAGGGGTTGTACTACGAGCAGTACTTC	CASSELQGLYYEQYF
.	TRBV6-1	TRBJ1-2	.	TGTGCCAGCAGTGTGGACAGCAACTATGGCTACACCTTC	CASSVDSNYGYTF
.	TRBV19	TRBJ2-3	.	TGTGCCAGTGTGGGGCCCGGACGGGCTCCAGATACGCAGTATTTT	CASVGPGRAPDTQYF
TRBD2	TRBV6-1	TRBJ2-1	once	TGTGCCAGCAGCCCTGCGCGGGGGTCGTTCAATGAGCAGTTCTTC	CASSPARGSFNEQFF
TRBD2	TRBV7-6	TRBJ2-7	.	TGTGCCAGCAGCCCCAGACTAGCGACTACCGAGCAGTACTTC	CASSPRLATTEQYF
TRBD2	TRBV5-4	TRBJ2-1	.	TGTGCCAGCAGCCCCACGCGGGGGAATGAGCAGTTCTTC	CASSPTRGNEQFF
.	TRBV28	TRBJ2-1	.	TGTGCCAGCAGTTGGAGGGCACAAAGCTCCTACAATGAGCAGTTCTTC	CASSWRAQSSYNEQFF